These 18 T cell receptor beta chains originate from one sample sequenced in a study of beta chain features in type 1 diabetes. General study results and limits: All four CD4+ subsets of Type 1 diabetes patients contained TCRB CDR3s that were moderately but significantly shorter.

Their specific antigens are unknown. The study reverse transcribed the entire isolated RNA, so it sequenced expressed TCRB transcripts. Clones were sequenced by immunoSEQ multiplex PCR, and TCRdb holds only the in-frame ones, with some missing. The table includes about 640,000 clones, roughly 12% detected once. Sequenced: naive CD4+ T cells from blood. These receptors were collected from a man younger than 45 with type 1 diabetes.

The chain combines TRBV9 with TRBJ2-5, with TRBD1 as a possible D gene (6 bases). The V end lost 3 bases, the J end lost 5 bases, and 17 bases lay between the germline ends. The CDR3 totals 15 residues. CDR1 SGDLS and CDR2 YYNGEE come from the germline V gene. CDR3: CASSEAGALRETQYF. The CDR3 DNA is TGTGCCAGCAGCGAGGCAGGGGCGCTCCGGGAGACCCAGTACTTC.

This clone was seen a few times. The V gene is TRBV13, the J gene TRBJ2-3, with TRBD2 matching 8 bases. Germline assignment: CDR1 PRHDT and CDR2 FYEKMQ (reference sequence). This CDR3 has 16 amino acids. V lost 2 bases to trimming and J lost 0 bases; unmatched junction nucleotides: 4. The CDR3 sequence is CASSLSGGTSTDTQYF. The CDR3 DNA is TGTGCCAGCAGCTTAAGCGGGGGCACTAGCACAGATACGCAGTATTTT.

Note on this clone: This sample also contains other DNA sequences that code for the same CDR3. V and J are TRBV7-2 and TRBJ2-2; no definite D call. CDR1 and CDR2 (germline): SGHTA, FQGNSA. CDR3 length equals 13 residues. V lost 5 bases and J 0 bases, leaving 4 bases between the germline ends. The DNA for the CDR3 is TGTGCCAGCAGCCCTACGAACACCGGGGAGCTGTTTTTT. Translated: CASSPTNTGELFF.

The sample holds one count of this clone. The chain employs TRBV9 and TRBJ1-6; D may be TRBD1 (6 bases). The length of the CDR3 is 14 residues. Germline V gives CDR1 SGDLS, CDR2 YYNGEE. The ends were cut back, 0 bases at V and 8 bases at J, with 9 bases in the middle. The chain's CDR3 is CASSVAGQYSPLHF. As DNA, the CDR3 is TGTGCCAGCAGCGTAGCCGGACAGTATTCACCCCTCCACTTT.

CDR3 nucleotides: TGTGCCAGCACGGGTCCTTTATCTAGCACAGATACGCAGTATTTT. Its translation: CASTGPLSSTDTQYF. The chain employs TRBV25-1 and TRBJ2-3; D unresolved. This CDR3 comprises 15 residues. The V and J ends lost 7 bases and 0 bases respectively, with 14 bases between them. The germline V gene has CDR1 MGHDK and CDR2 SYGVNS.

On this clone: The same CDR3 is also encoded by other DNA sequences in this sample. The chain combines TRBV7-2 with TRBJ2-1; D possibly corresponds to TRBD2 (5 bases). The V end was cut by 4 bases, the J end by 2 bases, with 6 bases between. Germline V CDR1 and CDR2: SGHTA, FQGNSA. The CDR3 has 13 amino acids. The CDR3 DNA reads TGTGCCAGCAGCTCCGGGACCTACAATGAGCAGTTCTTC. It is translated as CASSSGTYNEQFF.

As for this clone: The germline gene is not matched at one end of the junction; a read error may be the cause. This chain's CDR3 is CASSLAPDTEAFF. CDR3 DNA sequence: TGTGCCAGCAGCTTAGCCCCGGACACCGAAGCTTTCTTT. This sequence joins TRBV13 and TRBJ1-1, with D tentatively TRBD1 (5 bases). The CDR3 has 13 amino acids. CDR1 and CDR2 from the germline V gene are PRHDT and FYEKMQ (reference sequence).

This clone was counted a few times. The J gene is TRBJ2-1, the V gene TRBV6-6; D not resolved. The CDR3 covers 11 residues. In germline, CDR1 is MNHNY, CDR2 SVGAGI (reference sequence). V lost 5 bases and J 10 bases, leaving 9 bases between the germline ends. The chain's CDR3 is CASSPPGEQFF. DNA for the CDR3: TGTGCCAGCAGTCCCCCTGGGGAGCAGTTCTTC.

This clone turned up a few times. CDR3 sequence: CASSLYQNTEAFF. In DNA, the CDR3 is TGTGCCAGCAGCCTATACCAGAATACTGAAGCTTTCTTT. V usage is TRBV7-3 and J usage is TRBJ1-1; D ambiguous. The CDR3 runs to 13 residues. V was cut by 5 bases and J by 5 bases, with 12 bases left in between. Germline loops: CDR1 SGHTA, CDR2 FQGTGA.

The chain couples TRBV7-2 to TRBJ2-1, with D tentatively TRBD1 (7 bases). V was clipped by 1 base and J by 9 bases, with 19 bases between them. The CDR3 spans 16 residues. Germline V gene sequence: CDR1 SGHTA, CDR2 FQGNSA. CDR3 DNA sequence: TGTGCCAGCAGCTTAGGGTCCGCGGGACAGAGGTCTGAGCAGTTCTTC. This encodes CASSLGSAGQRSEQFF.

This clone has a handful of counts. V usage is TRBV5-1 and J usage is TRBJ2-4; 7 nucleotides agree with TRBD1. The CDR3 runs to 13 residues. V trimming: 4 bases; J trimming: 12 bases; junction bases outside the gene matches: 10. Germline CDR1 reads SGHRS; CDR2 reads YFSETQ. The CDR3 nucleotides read TGCGCCAGCAGCCCGGACGGGACAGCAAGTCAGTACTTC. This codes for CASSPDGTASQYF.

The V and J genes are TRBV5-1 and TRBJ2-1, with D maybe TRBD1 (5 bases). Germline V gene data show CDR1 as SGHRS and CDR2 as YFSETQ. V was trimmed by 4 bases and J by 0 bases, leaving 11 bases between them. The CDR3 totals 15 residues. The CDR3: CASSNAGYSYNEQFF. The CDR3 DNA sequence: TGCGCCAGCAGCAACGCAGGGTACTCCTACAATGAGCAGTTCTTC.

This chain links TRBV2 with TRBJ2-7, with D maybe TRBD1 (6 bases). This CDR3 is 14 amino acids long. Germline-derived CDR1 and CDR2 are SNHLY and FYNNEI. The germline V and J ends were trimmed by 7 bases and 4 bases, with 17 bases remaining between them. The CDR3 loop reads CASKGQRNDYEQYF. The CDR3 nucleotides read TGTGCCAGCAAAGGACAGAGAAACGATTACGAGCAGTACTTC.

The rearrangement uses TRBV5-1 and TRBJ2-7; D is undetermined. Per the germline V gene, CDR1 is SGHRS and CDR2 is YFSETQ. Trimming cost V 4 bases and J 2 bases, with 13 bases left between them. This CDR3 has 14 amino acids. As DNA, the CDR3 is TGCGCCAGCAGCATAACGACTGGTCCCTACGAGCAGTACTTC. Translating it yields CASSITTGPYEQYF.

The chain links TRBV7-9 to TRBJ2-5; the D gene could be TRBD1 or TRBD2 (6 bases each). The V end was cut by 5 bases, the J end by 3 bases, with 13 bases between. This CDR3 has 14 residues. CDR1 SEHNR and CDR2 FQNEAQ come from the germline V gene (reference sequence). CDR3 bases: TGTGCCAGCAGCCGCTCGGAGGGGGAAGAGACCCAGTACTTC. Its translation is CASSRSEGEETQYF. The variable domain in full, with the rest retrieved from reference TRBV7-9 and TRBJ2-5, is DTGVSQNPRHKITKRGQNVTFRCDPISEHNRLYWYRQTLGQGPEFLTYFQNEAQLEKSRLLSDRFSAERPKGSFSTLEIQRTEQGDSAMYLCASSRSEGEETQYFGPGTRLLVL.

The CDR3 DNA is TGTGCCAGCAGCCGTTTAGCGGACACGAACACCGGGGAGCTGTTTTTT. Its protein is CASSRLADTNTGELFF. The J gene is TRBJ2-2, the V gene TRBV4-2, with a possible D match to TRBD2 (6 bases). Looked up from germline, CDR1 is LGHNA and CDR2 is YNFKEQ. V lost 4 bases to trimming and J lost 0 bases, with 12 bases between them. The length of the CDR3 is 16 residues.

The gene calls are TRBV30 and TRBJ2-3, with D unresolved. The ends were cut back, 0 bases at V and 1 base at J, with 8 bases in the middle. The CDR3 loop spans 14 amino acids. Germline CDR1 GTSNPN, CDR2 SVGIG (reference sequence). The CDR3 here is CAWSVGRGTDTQYF. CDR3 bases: TGTGCCTGGAGTGTAGGTCGAGGCACAGATACGCAGTATTTT.

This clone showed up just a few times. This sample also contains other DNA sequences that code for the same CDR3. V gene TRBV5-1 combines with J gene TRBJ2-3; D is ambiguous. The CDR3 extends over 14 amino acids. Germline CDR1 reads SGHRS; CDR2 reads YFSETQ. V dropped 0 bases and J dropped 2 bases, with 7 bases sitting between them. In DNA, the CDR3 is TGCGCCAGCAGCTTGGGACAATACACAGATACGCAGTATTTT. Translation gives CASSLGQYTDTQYF.